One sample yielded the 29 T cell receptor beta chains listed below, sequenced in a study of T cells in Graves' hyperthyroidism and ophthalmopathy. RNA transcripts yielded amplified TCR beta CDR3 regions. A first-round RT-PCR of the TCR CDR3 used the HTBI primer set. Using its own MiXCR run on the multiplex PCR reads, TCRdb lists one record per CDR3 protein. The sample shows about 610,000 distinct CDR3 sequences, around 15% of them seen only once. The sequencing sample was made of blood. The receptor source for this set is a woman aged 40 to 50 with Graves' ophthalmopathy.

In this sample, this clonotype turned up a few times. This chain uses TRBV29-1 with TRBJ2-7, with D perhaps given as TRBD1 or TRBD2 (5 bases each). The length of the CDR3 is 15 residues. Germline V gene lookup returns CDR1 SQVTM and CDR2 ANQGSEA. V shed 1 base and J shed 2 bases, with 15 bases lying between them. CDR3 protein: CSVEGEGLATYEQYF. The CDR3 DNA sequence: TGCAGCGTTGAAGGAGAGGGGCTAGCAACCTACGAGCAGTACTTC.

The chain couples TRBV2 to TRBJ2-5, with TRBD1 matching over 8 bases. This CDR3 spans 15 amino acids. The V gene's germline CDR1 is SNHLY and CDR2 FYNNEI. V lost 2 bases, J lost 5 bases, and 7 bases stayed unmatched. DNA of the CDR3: TGTGCCAGCAGTGAAAGTGGACAGGGCTGGGAGACCCAGTACTTC. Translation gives CASSESGQGWETQYF. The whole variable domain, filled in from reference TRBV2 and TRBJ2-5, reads EPEVTQTPSHQVTQMGQEVILRCVPISNHLYFYWYRQILGQKVEFLVSFYNNEISEKSEIFDDQFSVERPDGSNFTLKIRSTKLEDSAMYFCASSESGQGWETQYFGPGTRLLVL.

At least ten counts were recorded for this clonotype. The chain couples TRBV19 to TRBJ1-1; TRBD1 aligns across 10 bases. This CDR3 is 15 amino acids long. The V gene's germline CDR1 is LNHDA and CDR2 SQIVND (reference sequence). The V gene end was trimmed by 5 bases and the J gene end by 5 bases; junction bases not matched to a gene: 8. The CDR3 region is CASSLRQGAGTEAFF. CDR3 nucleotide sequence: TGTGCCAGTAGTCTCCGACAGGGGGCAGGGACTGAAGCTTTCTTT.

The CDR3 DNA sequence: TGTGCCACCCGCTCGGGCGGAGAGACCCAGTACTTC. This gives the protein CATRSGGETQYF. The V and J genes are TRBV15 and TRBJ2-5; D is uncertain. The germline CDR1 and CDR2 sequences are LNHNV and YYDKDF (reference sequence). The CDR3 totals 12 residues. V lost 8 bases and J lost 4, with 11 bases in between.

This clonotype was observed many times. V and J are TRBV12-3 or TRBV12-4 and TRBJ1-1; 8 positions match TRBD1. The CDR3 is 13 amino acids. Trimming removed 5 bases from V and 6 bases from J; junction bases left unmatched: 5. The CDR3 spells CASSTLQGAEAFF. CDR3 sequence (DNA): TGTGCCAGCAGTACTTTACAGGGGGCTGAAGCTTTCTTT.

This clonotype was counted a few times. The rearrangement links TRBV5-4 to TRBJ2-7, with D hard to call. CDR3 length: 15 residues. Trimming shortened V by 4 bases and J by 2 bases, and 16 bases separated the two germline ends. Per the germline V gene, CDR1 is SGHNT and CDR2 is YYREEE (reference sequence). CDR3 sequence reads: CASSTQRSSTYEQYF. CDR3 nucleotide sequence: TGTGCCAGCAGCACACAAAGAAGCTCGACCTACGAGCAGTACTTC.

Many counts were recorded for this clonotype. The CDR3 DNA sequence: TGTGCCAGCAGCGCGAACACAGGGATATATGGCTACACCTTC. This translates into CASSANTGIYGYTF. The chain combines TRBV9 with TRBJ1-2; TRBD1 might be the D (6 bases). V lost 3 bases, J lost 5 bases, and 14 bases lay in between. This CDR3 comprises 14 residues. Looked up from germline, CDR1 is SGDLS and CDR2 is YYNGEE.

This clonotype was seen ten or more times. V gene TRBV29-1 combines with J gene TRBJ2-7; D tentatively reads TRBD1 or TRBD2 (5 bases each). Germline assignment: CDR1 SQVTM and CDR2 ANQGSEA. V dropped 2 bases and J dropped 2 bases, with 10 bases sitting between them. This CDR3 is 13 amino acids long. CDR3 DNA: TGCAGCGTTGAACAGCAGGGACCCTACGAGCAGTACTTC. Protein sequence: CSVEQQGPYEQYF.

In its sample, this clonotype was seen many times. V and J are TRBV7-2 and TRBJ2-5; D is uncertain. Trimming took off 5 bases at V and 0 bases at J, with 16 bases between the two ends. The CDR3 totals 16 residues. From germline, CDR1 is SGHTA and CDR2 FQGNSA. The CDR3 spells CASSHPEQLYQETQYF. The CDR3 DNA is TGTGCCAGCAGCCACCCCGAACAGTTGTACCAAGAGACCCAGTACTTC. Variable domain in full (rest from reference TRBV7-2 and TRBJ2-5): GAGVSQSPSNKVTEKGKDVELRCDPISGHTALYWYRQSLGQGLEFLIYFQGNSAPDKSGLPSDRFSAERTGGSVSTLTIQRTQQEDSAVYLCASSHPEQLYQETQYFGPGTRLLVL.

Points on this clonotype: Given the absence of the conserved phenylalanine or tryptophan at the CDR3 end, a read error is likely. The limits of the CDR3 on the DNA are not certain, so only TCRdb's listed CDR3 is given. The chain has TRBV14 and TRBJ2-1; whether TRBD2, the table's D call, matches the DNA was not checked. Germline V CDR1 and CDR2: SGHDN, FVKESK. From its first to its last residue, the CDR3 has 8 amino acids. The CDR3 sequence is CASSQTLA.

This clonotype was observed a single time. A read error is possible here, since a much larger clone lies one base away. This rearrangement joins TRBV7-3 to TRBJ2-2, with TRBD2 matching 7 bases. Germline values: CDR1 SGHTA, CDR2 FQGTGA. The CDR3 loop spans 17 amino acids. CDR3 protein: CAISLRGGTTNTGELFF. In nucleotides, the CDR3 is TGTGCCATCAGCTTAAGAGGTGGGACTACTAACACCGGGGAGCTGTTTTTT. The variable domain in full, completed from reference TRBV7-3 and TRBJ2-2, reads GAGVSQTPSNKVTEKGKYVELRCDPISGHTALYWYRQSLGQGPEFLIYFQGTGAADDSGLPNDRFFAVRPEGSVSTLKIQRTERGDSAVYLCAISLRGGTTNTGELFFGEGSRLTVL.

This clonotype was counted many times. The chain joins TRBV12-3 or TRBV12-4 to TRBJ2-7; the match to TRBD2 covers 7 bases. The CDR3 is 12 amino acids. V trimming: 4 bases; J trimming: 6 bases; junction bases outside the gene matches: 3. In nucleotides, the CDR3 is TGTGCCAGCAGTTCTGGACTAGGCGAGCAGTACTTC. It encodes CASSSGLGEQYF.

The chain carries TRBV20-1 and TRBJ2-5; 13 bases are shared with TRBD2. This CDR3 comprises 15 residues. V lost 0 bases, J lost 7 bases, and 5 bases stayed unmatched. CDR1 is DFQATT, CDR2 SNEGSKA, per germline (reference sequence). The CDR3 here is CSAREGLAGSGTQYF. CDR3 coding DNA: TGCAGTGCTAGAGAGGGACTAGCGGGAAGTGGGACCCAGTACTTC.

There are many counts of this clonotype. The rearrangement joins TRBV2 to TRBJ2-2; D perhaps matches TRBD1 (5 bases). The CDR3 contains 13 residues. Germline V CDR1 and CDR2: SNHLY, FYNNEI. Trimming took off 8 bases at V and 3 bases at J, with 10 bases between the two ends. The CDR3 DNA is TGTGCCAGCGGACAAGGCTACACCGGGGAGCTGTTTTTT. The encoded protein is CASGQGYTGELFF.

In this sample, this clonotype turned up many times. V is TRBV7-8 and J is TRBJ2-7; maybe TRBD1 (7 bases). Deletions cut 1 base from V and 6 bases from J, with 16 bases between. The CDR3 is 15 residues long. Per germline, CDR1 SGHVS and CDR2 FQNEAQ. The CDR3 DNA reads TGTGCCAGCAGCTTAGTAGCAGGGGGACTGGGCGAGCAGTACTTC. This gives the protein CASSLVAGGLGEQYF.

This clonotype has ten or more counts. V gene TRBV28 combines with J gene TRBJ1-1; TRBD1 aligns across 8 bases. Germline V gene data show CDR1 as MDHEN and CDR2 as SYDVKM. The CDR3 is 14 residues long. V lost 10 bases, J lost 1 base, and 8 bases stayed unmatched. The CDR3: CATQSGGPNTEAFF. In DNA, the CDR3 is TGTGCCACCCAGTCAGGGGGCCCGAACACTGAAGCTTTCTTT.

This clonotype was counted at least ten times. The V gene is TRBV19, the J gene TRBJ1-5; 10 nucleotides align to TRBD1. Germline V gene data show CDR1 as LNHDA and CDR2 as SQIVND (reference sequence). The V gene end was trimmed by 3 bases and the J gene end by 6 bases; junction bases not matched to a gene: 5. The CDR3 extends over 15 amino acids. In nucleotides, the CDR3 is TGTGCCAGTAGTATCGACAGGGGGCCTAGTCAGCCCCAGCATTTT. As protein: CASSIDRGPSQPQHF. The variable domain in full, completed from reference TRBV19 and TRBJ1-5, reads DGGITQSPKYLFRKEGQNVTLSCEQNLNHDAMYWYRQDPGQGLRLIYYSQIVNDFQKGDIAEGYSVSREKKESFPLTVTSAQKNPTAFYLCASSIDRGPSQPQHFGDGTRLSIL.

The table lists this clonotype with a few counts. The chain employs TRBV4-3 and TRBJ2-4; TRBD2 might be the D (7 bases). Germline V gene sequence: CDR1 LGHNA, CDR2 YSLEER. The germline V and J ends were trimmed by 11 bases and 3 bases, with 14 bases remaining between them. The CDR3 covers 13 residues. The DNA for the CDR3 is TGCGCCGGGGGGGGCGGGGACAAAAACATTCAGTACTTC. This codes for CAGGGGDKNIQYF.

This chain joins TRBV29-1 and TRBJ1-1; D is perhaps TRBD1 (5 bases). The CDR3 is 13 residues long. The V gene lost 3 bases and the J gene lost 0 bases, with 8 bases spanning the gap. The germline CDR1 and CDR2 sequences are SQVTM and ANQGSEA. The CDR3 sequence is CSVEPTVNTEAFF. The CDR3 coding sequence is TGCAGCGTTGAGCCGACAGTGAACACTGAAGCTTTCTTT. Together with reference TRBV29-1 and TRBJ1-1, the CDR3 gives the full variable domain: SAVISQKPSRDICQRGTSLTIQCQVDSQVTMMFWYRQQPGQSLTLIATANQGSEATYESGFVIDKFPISRPNLTFSTLTVSNMSPEDSSIYLCSVEPTVNTEAFFGQGTRLTVV.

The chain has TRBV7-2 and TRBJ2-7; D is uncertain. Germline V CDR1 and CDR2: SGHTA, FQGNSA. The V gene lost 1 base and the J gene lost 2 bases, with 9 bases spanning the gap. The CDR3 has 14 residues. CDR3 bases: TGTGCCAGCAGCTTAGACTCTGCGACCTACGAGCAGTACTTC. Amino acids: CASSLDSATYEQYF. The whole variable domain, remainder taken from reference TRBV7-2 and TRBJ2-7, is GAGVSQSPSNKVTEKGKDVELRCDPISGHTALYWYRQSLGQGLEFLIYFQGNSAPDKSGLPSDRFSAERTGGSVSTLTIQRTQQEDSAVYLCASSLDSATYEQYFGPGTRLTVT.

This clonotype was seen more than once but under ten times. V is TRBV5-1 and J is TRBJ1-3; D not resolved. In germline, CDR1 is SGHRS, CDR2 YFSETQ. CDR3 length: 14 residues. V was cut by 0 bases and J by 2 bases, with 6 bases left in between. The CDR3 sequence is CASSLGSAGNTIYF. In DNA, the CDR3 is TGCGCCAGCAGCTTGGGGTCGGCTGGAAACACCATATATTTT.

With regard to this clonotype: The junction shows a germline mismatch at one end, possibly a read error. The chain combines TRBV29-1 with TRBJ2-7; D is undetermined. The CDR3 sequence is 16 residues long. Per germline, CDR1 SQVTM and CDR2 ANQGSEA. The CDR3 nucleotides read TGCAGCGTTGTCCCGGTGACAAAAATTGGGCGGTACGAGCAATACTTC. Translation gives CSVVPVTKIGRYEQYF.

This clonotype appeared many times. The CDR3 DNA follows: TGTGCCAGCGGGGAGCGGGGTGAGACCCAGTACTTC. Translating it yields CASGERGETQYF. This chain connects TRBV7-9 to TRBJ2-5, with 7 bases lining up with TRBD2. Per germline, CDR1 SEHNR and CDR2 FQNEAQ (reference sequence). V was pared by 8 bases and J by 5 bases, with 5 bases of the junction left unmatched. CDR3 length: 12 residues.

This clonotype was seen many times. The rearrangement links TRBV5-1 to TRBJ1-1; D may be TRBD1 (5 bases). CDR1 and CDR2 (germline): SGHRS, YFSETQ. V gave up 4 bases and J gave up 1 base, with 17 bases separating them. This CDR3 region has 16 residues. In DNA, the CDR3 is TGCGCCAGCAGCCCGTTTCCCGGGACGGCGAACACTGAAGCTTTCTTT. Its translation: CASSPFPGTANTEAFF. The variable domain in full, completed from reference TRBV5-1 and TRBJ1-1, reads KAGVTQTPRYLIKTRGQQVTLSCSPISGHRSVSWYQQTPGQGLQFLFEYFSETQRNKGNFPGRFSGRQFSNSRSEMNVSTLELGDSALYLCASSPFPGTANTEAFFGQGTRLTVV.

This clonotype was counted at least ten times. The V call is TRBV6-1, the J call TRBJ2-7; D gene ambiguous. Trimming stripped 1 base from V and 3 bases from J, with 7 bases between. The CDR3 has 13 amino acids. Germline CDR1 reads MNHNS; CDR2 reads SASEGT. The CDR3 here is CASSEGSIYEQYF. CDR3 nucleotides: TGTGCCAGCAGTGAAGGCAGTATCTACGAGCAGTACTTC.

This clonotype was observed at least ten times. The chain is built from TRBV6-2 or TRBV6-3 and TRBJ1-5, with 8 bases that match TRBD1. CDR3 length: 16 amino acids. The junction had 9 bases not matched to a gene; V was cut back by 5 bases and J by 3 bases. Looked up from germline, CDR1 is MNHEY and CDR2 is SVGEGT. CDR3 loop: CASSTLLRGLNQPQHF. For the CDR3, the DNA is TGTGCCAGCAGTACCCTTCTCAGGGGGCTCAATCAGCCCCAGCATTTT.

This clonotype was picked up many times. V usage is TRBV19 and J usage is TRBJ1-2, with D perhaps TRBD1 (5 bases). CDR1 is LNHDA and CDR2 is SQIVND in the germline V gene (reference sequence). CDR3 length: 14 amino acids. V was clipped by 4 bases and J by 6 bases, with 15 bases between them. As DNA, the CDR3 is TGTGCCAGTAGTACCACCGGGGGATCACATGGCTACACCTTC. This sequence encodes CASSTTGGSHGYTF.

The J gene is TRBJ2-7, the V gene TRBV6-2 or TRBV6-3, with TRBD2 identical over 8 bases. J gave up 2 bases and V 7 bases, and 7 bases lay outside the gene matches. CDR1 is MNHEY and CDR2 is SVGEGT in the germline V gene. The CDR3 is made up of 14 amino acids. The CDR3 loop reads CASNLSGKPYEQYF. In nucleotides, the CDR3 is TGTGCCAGCAACCTTAGCGGGAAGCCCTACGAGCAGTACTTC.

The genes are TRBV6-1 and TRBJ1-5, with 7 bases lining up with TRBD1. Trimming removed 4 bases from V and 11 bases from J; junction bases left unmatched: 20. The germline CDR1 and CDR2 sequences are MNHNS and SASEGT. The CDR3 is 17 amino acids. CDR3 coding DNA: TGTGCCAGCAGTGCTTCAACCGGGACAGCCTTAGTATTGTCCCAGCATTTT. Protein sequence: CASSASTGTALVLSQHF.